The present T cell receptor beta chain was sequenced within a study of T cells in Graves' hyperthyroidism and ophthalmopathy. For the study at large: Initial diagnosis, before any treatment, was when peripheral blood was collected.

V was pared by 6 bases and J by 0 bases, with 15 bases between. Per the germline V gene, CDR1 is DFQATT and CDR2 is SNEGSKA (reference sequence). The CDR3 loop spans 14 amino acids. Amplification of TCR beta CDR3 regions was performed using RNA transcripts as template. TCR CDR3 regions were first amplified by RT-PCR with HTBI primers. TCRdb ran MiXCR on the multiplex PCR reads and lists one entry per CDR3 protein. The repertoire holds fewer than 900,000 distinct CDR3 sequences, around 15% seen once, with 8.4% in the top ten. This clonotype showed up just a few times. This TCR derives from a man in his late teens or twenties with Graves' hyperthyroidism. The specimen sequenced was blood. V gene TRBV20-1 combines with J gene TRBJ2-7; a possible D gene is TRBD2 (7 bases). CDR3: CSASTGGLSYEQYF. In DNA, the CDR3 is TGCAGTGCGAGCACCGGGGGGCTCTCCTACGAGCAGTACTTC.